The 19 T cell receptor beta chains given below trace back to one sample, sequenced in a study of T cell responses to AZD1222 COVID-19 vaccine (dated by TCRdb to the early 2020s). The receptor library was made with the immunoSEQ multiplex PCR assay. This immuneACCESS table, as held by TCRdb, lists in-frame sequences with V and J called but not all clones. Of the missing ones, under half trace to an unresolved V gene in checked studies; the others have no known cause. This sample has tens of thousands of clones in its table, and about 88% of those were observed once. About 7% of the sample is taken by the ten largest. What the time point label conveys for this sample: about 28 days (+/-7) after the second vaccine dose. Sequencing used peripheral blood, obtained 28 days after the second AZD1222 dose. All receptors come from an adult who received the AZD1222 COVID-19 vaccine.

The chain uses TRBV27 and TRBJ1-3, with 10 bases matching TRBD1. The CDR3 loop spans 16 amino acids. Germline values: CDR1 MNHEY, CDR2 SMNVEV (reference sequence). Losses at the gene ends were 6 bases for V and 2 bases for J; bases not matched to a gene: 7. The CDR3 DNA reads as TGTGCCAGCAGGCCGACAGGGGGCTGGGCTGGAAACACCATATATTTT. It translates to CASRPTGGWAGNTIYF.

DNA for the CDR3: TGTGCCACCAATCCGGGACAGGGGGCTTGGCAGCCCCAGCATTTT. Translating gives CATNPGQGAWQPQHF. This chain joins TRBV15 and TRBJ1-5; 12 nucleotides agree with TRBD1. Germline CDR1 is LNHNV and CDR2 is YYDKDF (reference sequence). The length of the CDR3 is 15 residues. J was trimmed by 7 bases and V by 7 bases; bases with no gene match: 8.

The chain is built from TRBV14 and TRBJ1-6; D is unclear. From germline, CDR1 is SGHDN and CDR2 FVKESK. V lost 2 bases and J lost 10, with 12 bases in between. The CDR3 runs 14 residues. The CDR3 is CASSQFWVDSPLHF. Written as DNA, the CDR3 is TGTGCCAGCAGCCAATTTTGGGTTGACTCACCCCTCCACTTT.

The J gene is TRBJ1-1, the V gene TRBV7-2, with D hard to call. The V end was cut by 6 bases, the J end by 3 bases, with 11 bases between. CDR1 is SGHTA, CDR2 FQGNSA, per germline. The CDR3 length is 13 residues. The CDR3 region is CASRTRLDTEAFF. The CDR3 region has the DNA TGTGCCAGCAGGACTCGGCTGGACACTGAAGCTTTCTTT. The complete variable domain, with remaining parts taken from reference TRBV7-2 and TRBJ1-1, reads GAGVSQSPSNKVTEKGKDVELRCDPISGHTALYWYRQSLGQGLEFLIYFQGNSAPDKSGLPSDRFSAERTGGSVSTLTIQRTQQEDSAVYLCASRTRLDTEAFFGQGTRLTVV.

The chain recombines TRBV7-6 with TRBJ2-7, with a tentative D call TRBD2 (5 bases). This CDR3 spans 15 amino acids. Germline assignment: CDR1 SGHVS and CDR2 FNYEAQ. The V gene lost 0 bases and the J gene lost 2 bases, with 11 bases spanning the gap. CDR3 residues: CASSLAGGAAYEQYF. The CDR3 DNA sequence: TGTGCCAGCAGCTTAGCTGGAGGCGCAGCCTACGAGCAGTACTTC.

The chain combines TRBV6-4 with TRBJ2-1; D is unresolved. Trimming removed 0 bases from V and 6 bases from J, with 9 bases in between. CDR1 is MRHNA and CDR2 is SNTAGT in the germline V gene. This CDR3 contains 14 residues. Here the CDR3 reads CASSDSREANEQFF. DNA of the CDR3: TGTGCCAGCAGTGACTCGAGAGAGGCCAATGAGCAGTTCTTC.

The count of this clone is one. The rearrangement joins TRBV29-1 to TRBJ2-3; D gene uncertain. CDR3 length: 12 amino acids. CDR1 and CDR2 from the germline V gene are SQVTM and ANQGSEA. V was pared by 2 bases and J by 4 bases, with 7 bases between. DNA of the CDR3: TGCAGCGTTGAATACAGCTCAGATACGCAGTATTTT. Its protein product is CSVEYSSDTQYF.

This chain connects TRBV6-5 to TRBJ2-7, with a tentative D call TRBD2 (6 bases). CDR1 is MNHEY and CDR2 is SVGAGI in the germline V gene. Trimming removed 4 bases from V and 3 bases from J, with 13 bases in between. The CDR3 length is 14 residues. CDR3 region: CASSSPTRYYEQYF. The CDR3, as DNA: TGTGCCAGCAGTTCCCCGACTAGATACTACGAGCAGTACTTC.

The chain recombines TRBV19 with TRBJ1-3; tentative D call: TRBD1 (5 bases). The germline V gene encodes CDR1 LNHDA and CDR2 SQIVND (reference sequence). This CDR3 is 14 amino acids long. V dropped 8 bases and J dropped 2 bases, with 13 bases sitting between them. The CDR3 region is CASSGGGTGNTIYF. CDR3 bases: TGTGCCAGTTCCGGGGGAGGCACTGGAAACACCATATATTTT.

This chain links TRBV27 with TRBJ1-6, with D maybe TRBD1 (5 bases). The CDR3 is made up of 16 amino acids. The germline CDR1 and CDR2 sequences are MNHEY and SMNVEV (reference sequence). Trimming took off 3 bases at V and 9 bases at J, with 18 bases between the two ends. DNA of the CDR3: TGTGCCAGCAGTTTGTTTTATCAGGGTTCGAGTTCACCCCTCCACTTT. Protein product: CASSLFYQGSSSPLHF.

The chain couples TRBV5-4 to TRBJ2-3; D is uncertain. The CDR3 has 11 amino acids. Looked up from germline, CDR1 is SGHNT and CDR2 is YYREEE (reference sequence). V was clipped by 3 bases and J by 4 bases, with 3 bases between them. In DNA, the CDR3 is TGTGCCAGCAGCTCTGCAGATACGCAGTATTTT. It encodes CASSSADTQYF.

The rearrangement uses TRBV19 and TRBJ1-1, with 11 bases identical to TRBD1. With V trimmed by 11 bases and J by 4 bases, 6 bases remained unmatched. Looked up from germline, CDR1 is LNHDA and CDR2 is SQIVND (reference sequence). The CDR3 loop spans 13 amino acids. CDR3 residues: CALRGTGGTEAFF. Written as DNA, the CDR3 is TGTGCCTTACGGGGGACAGGGGGCACTGAAGCTTTCTTT.

V usage is TRBV30 and J usage is TRBJ1-1; no clear D. The CDR3 runs 11 residues. From germline, CDR1 is GTSNPN and CDR2 SVGIG (reference sequence). Deletions cut 1 base from V and 7 bases from J, with 7 bases between. In DNA form, the CDR3 reads TGTGCCTGGAGTGCACGGGTTGAAGCTTTCTTT. Its translation is CAWSARVEAFF.

The V and J genes are TRBV7-9 and TRBJ2-2, with D possibly matching TRBD2 (6 bases). Per the germline V gene, CDR1 is SEHNR and CDR2 is FQNEAQ (reference sequence). V was pared by 1 base and J by 7 bases, with 13 bases between. The CDR3 consists of 15 residues. The CDR3, as DNA: TGTGCCAGCAGCTTAGACGGCGGGGCGGACGGGGAGCTGTTTTTT. Its translation: CASSLDGGADGELFF.

The rearrangement uses TRBV5-5 and TRBJ2-7; D possibly corresponds to TRBD1 (5 bases). Germline V gives CDR1 SGHKS, CDR2 YYEKEE (reference sequence). Trimming took off 0 bases at V and 5 bases at J, with 12 bases between the two ends. This CDR3 is built from 14 residues. The DNA for the CDR3 is TGTGCCAGCAGCTTGGGACAGAAATTTCACGAGCAGTACTTC. It yields the protein CASSLGQKFHEQYF.

This rearrangement joins TRBV7-9 to TRBJ2-1; no firm D call. Between the trimmed V and J ends, which lost 1 base and 1 base, there was a span of 11 bases. In germline, CDR1 is SEHNR, CDR2 FQNEAQ (reference sequence). The CDR3 is 16 amino acids. The CDR3 reads CASSLDPRWSYNEQFF. The DNA of the CDR3 is TGTGCCAGCAGCTTAGACCCGCGCTGGTCCTACAATGAGCAGTTCTTC.

The chain employs TRBV28 and TRBJ2-5, with TRBD2 matching over 7 bases. The CDR3 has 15 residues. J lost 4 bases, V lost 2 bases, and 7 bases had no gene match. Germline CDR1 MDHEN, CDR2 SYDVKM. CDR3 loop: CASSLGRGDVETQYF. The CDR3, as DNA: TGTGCCAGCAGTTTAGGGAGGGGTGATGTAGAGACCCAGTACTTC.

The chain combines TRBV5-4 with TRBJ2-2, with 15 bases that match TRBD2. CDR1 is SGHNT, CDR2 YYREEE, per germline (reference sequence). The CDR3 totals 18 residues. The V and J ends lost 3 bases and 3 bases, in that order; junction bases with no gene match: 6. The CDR3 loop reads CASSSGLAGGEDTGELFF. Here the CDR3 DNA reads TGTGCCAGCAGCTCCGGACTAGCGGGAGGGGAGGACACCGGGGAGCTGTTTTTT.

This rearrangement joins TRBV16 to TRBJ1-1, with no clear D. CDR1 is KGHSY, CDR2 FQNENV, per germline. CDR3 size: 16 residues. V was cut by 3 bases and J by 0 bases, with 14 bases left in between. In DNA form, the CDR3 reads TGTGCCAGCAGCCAGGCAGAGAGCCTCATGAACACTGAAGCTTTCTTT. This codes for CASSQAESLMNTEAFF.